The 21 T cell receptor beta chains reported below all come from one sample, sequenced in a study of vaccination effects on CD4 cells after COVID-19. Sequencing was performed with immunoSEQ multiplex PCR; in TCRdb, only in-frame clones are kept and a portion is missing. The sample holds tens of thousands of clones; under 85% are singletons and the top ten take about 3%. With the ViraFEST assay, the study expanded antigen-specific CD4+ T cells using viral peptide pools, then sequenced them. Between days 10 and 11 of culture, CD4+ T cells were separated out. Having tested negative for nucleocapsid antibodies, the vaccine recipients showed no prior SARS-CoV-2 infection. These receptors are not linked to any known antigen. Sequenced material: CD4+ T cells from PBMCs cultured with HCoV-NL63 spike peptides, taken before COVID-19 vaccination. These receptors all come from a human donor who received a COVID-19 vaccine.

The genes are TRBV10-3 and TRBJ1-4, with TRBD1 as a possible D gene (6 bases). Germline-derived CDR1 and CDR2 are ENHRY and SYGVKD. V was clipped by 10 bases and J by 4 bases, with 13 bases between them. The CDR3 totals 13 residues. The CDR3 is CATQDSYNEKLFF. In DNA form, the CDR3 reads TGTGCCACCCAGGACAGCTATAATGAAAAACTGTTTTTT.

This CDR3 reads CASSSGTSMGIQYF. The CDR3 nucleotides are TGTGCCAGCAGCTCCGGGACCAGTATGGGCATTCAGTACTTC. This sequence joins TRBV7-3 and TRBJ2-4; either TRBD1 or TRBD2 may fit D (5 bases each). Trimming took 4 bases from V and 9 from J, leaving 16 bases between them. Germline CDR1 SGHTA, CDR2 FQGTGA. The CDR3 totals 14 residues.

This chain connects TRBV6-5 to TRBJ2-6; D is possibly TRBD1 or TRBD2 (5 bases each). The CDR3 covers 14 residues. Between the trimmed V and J ends, which lost 5 bases and 2 bases, there was a span of 7 bases. Germline V gives CDR1 MNHEY, CDR2 SVGAGI. This CDR3 is CASSQGPGANVLTF. As DNA, the CDR3 is TGTGCCAGCAGTCAGGGACCTGGGGCCAACGTCCTGACTTTC.

This clone is a singleton in its sample. V usage is TRBV7-2 and J usage is TRBJ1-1; D not certain. V lost 2 bases to trimming and J lost 4 bases, with 14 bases between them. The germline V gene has CDR1 SGHTA and CDR2 FQGNSA. CDR3 size: 15 residues. Here the CDR3 DNA reads TGTGCCAGCAGCTTATCTTCCCCGGGTGGCACTGAAGCTTTCTTT. Its protein product is CASSLSSPGGTEAFF.

The chain joins TRBV6-5 to TRBJ2-4; 9 nucleotides line up with TRBD1. The CDR3 loop spans 15 amino acids. From germline, CDR1 is MNHEY and CDR2 SVGAGI. J lost 1 base, V lost 6 bases, and 4 bases had no gene match. CDR3 amino acids: CASRGTGSAKNIQYF. In DNA, the CDR3 is TGTGCCAGCAGGGGGACAGGGTCGGCCAAAAACATTCAGTACTTC.

The gene calls are TRBV6-5 and TRBJ1-2; D ambiguous. CDR1 and CDR2 (germline): MNHEY, SVGAGI. V lost 4 bases and J lost 8, with 14 bases in between. The CDR3 has 13 amino acids. The CDR3 loop reads CASSWATDSGYTF. CDR3 coding DNA: TGTGCCAGCAGTTGGGCCACCGACTCGGGCTACACCTTC.

The V gene is TRBV15, the J gene TRBJ1-1; D is unresolved. The CDR3 spans 9 residues. The ends were cut back, 0 bases at V and 14 bases at J, with 4 bases in the middle. Germline V gives CDR1 LNHNV, CDR2 YYDKDF (reference sequence). The CDR3 coding sequence is TGTGCCACCAGCAGAGAAGGGTTCTTT. This sequence encodes CATSREGFF.

The rearrangement uses TRBV7-9 and TRBJ2-5; 9 bases agree with TRBD2. This CDR3 has 15 amino acids. CDR1 is SEHNR and CDR2 is FQNEAQ in the germline V gene (reference sequence). J lost 4 bases, V lost 2 bases, and 5 bases had no gene match. CDR3 DNA: TGTGCCAGCAGCTTAAATGCGGGGGGGCGAGAGACCCAGTACTTC. Protein product: CASSLNAGGRETQYF.

The chain combines TRBV10-3 with TRBJ2-1, with a tentative D call TRBD1 (5 bases). The CDR3 loop spans 15 amino acids. The germline CDR1 and CDR2 sequences are ENHRY and SYGVKD. V lost 6 bases to trimming and J lost 1 base, with 13 bases between them. CDR3 in amino acids: CAIRARADSYNEQFF. DNA for the CDR3: TGTGCCATCAGAGCCAGGGCAGATTCCTACAATGAGCAGTTCTTC.

The V call is TRBV7-2, the J call TRBJ1-4, with D unclear. The germline V gene has CDR1 SGHTA and CDR2 FQGNSA. The length of the CDR3 is 13 residues. V lost 5 bases and J lost 5, with 9 bases in between. The CDR3 bases are TGTGCCAGCAGCCGAATCCGAAATGAAAAACTGTTTTTT. Its protein product is CASSRIRNEKLFF.

CDR3 protein: CASSLTGDEQYV. As DNA, the CDR3 is TGCGCCAGCAGCTTGACAGGGGACGAGCAGTACGTC. The V call is TRBV5-1, the J call TRBJ2-7; TRBD1 matches 7 bases. The junction had 0 bases not matched to a gene; V was cut back by 1 base and J by 5 bases. Germline CDR1 is SGHRS and CDR2 is YFSETQ. The CDR3 loop spans 12 amino acids.

The chain combines TRBV6-2 or TRBV6-3 with TRBJ2-7; unclear D gene. The V end lost 2 bases, the J end lost 4 bases, and 9 bases lay between the germline ends. The CDR3 contains 13 residues. Germline loops: CDR1 MNHEY, CDR2 SVGEGT. The CDR3 DNA is TGTGCCAGCAGTTACGGCGCTAGATACGAGCAGTACGTC. Translated, it gives CASSYGARYEQYV.

This clone was seen only a few times. CDR3 loop: CASSRGDSKAFF. CDR3 nucleotide sequence: TGTGCCAGCAGCCGCGGGGACAGTAAAGCTTTCTTT. The chain links TRBV6-5 to TRBJ1-1, with 7 bases fitting TRBD1. Germline V lookup: CDR1 MNHEY, CDR2 SVGAGI. The CDR3 has 12 amino acids. With 6 bases clipped from V and 9 bases from J, the junction kept 7 bases outside the gene matches.

The chain carries TRBV21-1 and TRBJ2-7; the D call of TRBD2 is as the table states it, not checked on the DNA. TRBV21-1 has pseudogene status. The CDR3 sequence is 16 residues long. Here the CDR3 DNA reads TGTGCCAGCAGCAAAGAACGGACAAGGCGGGACGGCGAGCAGTACGTC. Encoded protein: CASSKERTRRDGEQYV.

This sequence joins TRBV9 and TRBJ2-1; 9 positions match TRBD2. The junction had 5 bases not matched to a gene; V was cut back by 3 bases and J by 4 bases. The germline V gene has CDR1 SGDLS and CDR2 YYNGEE. CDR3 length: 15 amino acids. The CDR3: CASSAVAGGYNEQFF. DNA for the CDR3: TGTGCCAGCAGCGCTGTGGCGGGGGGGTACAATGAGCAGTTCTTC. The full variable domain, in which reference TRBV9 and TRBJ2-1 provide the parts outside the CDR3, is DSGVTQTPKHLITATGQRVTLRCSPRSGDLSVYWYQQSLDQGLQFLIQYYNGEERAKGNILERFSAQQFPDLHSELNLSSLELGDSALYFCASSAVAGGYNEQFFGPGTRLTVL.

The CDR3 is CASSPRTGHTGELFF. The CDR3 region has the DNA TGTGCCAGCTCACCGAGGACAGGGCATACCGGGGAGCTGTTTTTT. The V and J genes are TRBV18 and TRBJ2-2, with 8 bases that match TRBD1. The CDR3 length is 15 residues. The V segment lost 3 bases and the J segment 5 bases; nucleotides outside the gene matches: 5. Looked up from germline, CDR1 is KGHSH and CDR2 is LQKENI.

J is TRBJ1-3 and V is TRBV11-2; D is unclear. The ends were cut back, 5 bases at V and 1 base at J, with 15 bases in the middle. Germline V gene sequence: CDR1 SGHAT, CDR2 FQNNGV. The CDR3 loop spans 16 amino acids. The chain's CDR3 is CASSPREVRSGNTIYF. For the CDR3, the DNA is TGTGCCAGCAGCCCTCGGGAGGTCCGGTCTGGAAACACCATATATTTT. Filled out from reference TRBV11-2 and TRBJ1-3, the complete variable domain reads EAGVAQSPRYKIIEKRQSVAFWCNPISGHATLYWYQQILGQGPKLLIQFQNNGVVDDSQLPKDRFSAERLKGVDSTLKIQPAKLEDSAVYLCASSPREVRSGNTIYFGEGSWLTVV.

The CDR3 coding sequence is TGTGCCAGCAGCCCGACGACAGTTTTTTCGGGCAATGAGCAGTTCTTC. This translates into CASSPTTVFSGNEQFF. The chain links TRBV7-3 to TRBJ2-1, with D possibly TRBD1 on 5 matching bases. This CDR3 has 16 residues. V dropped 5 bases and J dropped 6 bases, with 20 bases sitting between them. CDR1 is SGHTA and CDR2 is FQGTGA in the germline V gene.

The chain is built from TRBV9 and TRBJ2-3; the match to TRBD2 covers 14 bases. The V segment lost 4 bases and the J segment 0 bases; nucleotides outside the gene matches: 16. Germline-derived CDR1 and CDR2 are SGDLS and YYNGEE. This CDR3 has 21 residues. This CDR3 is CASSPKLRLAGGPTSTDTQYF. The CDR3 bases are TGTGCCAGCAGCCCGAAACTTCGACTAGCGGGGGGGCCGACGAGCACAGATACGCAGTATTTT.

The V call is TRBV4-1, the J call TRBJ1-5, with D tentatively TRBD1 (5 bases). Between the trimmed V and J ends, which lost 1 base and 0 bases, there was a span of 13 bases. The CDR3 has 17 amino acids. CDR1 and CDR2 from the germline V gene are MGHRA and YSYEKL. CDR3 nucleotides: TGCGCCAGCAGCCAAGGAGTTCGCCAGGGTAGCAATCAGCCCCAGCATTTT. Translating gives CASSQGVRQGSNQPQHF.

This chain joins TRBV7-2 and TRBJ1-5; D remains ambiguous. From germline, CDR1 is SGHTA and CDR2 FQGNSA. This CDR3 has 13 amino acids. V shed 5 bases and J shed 5 bases, with 10 bases lying between them. CDR3 nucleotide sequence: TGTGCCAGCAGCCCGCGACCCGATCAGCCCCAGCATTTT. Translated: CASSPRPDQPQHF.